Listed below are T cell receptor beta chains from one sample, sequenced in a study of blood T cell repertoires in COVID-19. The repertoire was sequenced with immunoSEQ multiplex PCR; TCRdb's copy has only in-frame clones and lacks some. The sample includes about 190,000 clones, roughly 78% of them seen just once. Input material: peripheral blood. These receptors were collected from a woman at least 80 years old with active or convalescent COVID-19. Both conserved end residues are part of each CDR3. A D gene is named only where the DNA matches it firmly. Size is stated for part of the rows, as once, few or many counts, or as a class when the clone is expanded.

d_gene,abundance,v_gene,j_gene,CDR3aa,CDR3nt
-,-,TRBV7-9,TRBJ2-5,CASSLAGTTYQETQYF,TGTGCCAGCAGCTTAGCCGGGACAACGTACCAAGAGACCCAGTACTTC
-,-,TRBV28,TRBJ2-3,CASRRATDTQYF,TGTGCCAGCCGGCGGGCAACAGATACGCAGTATTTT
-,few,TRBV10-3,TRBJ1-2,CATEGSRSYGYTF,TGTGCCACCGAGGGATCAAGAAGCTATGGCTACACCTTC
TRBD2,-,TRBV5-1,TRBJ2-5,CASSLVASGGQETQYF,TGCGCCAGCAGCTTGGTGGCATCGGGGGGCCAAGAGACCCAGTACTTC
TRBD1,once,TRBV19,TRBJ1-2,CASSIVTGAVSFGYTF,TGTGCCAGTAGTATAGTTACAGGGGCTGTATCTTTTGGCTACACCTTC
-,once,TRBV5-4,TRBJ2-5,CASSQDSIETQYF,TGTGCCAGCAGCCAGGACAGTATAGAGACCCAGTACTTC
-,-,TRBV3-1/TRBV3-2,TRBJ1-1,CASSQLSLNTEAFF,TGTGCCAGCAGCCAACTGTCTCTTAACACTGAAGCTTTCTTT
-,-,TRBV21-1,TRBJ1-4,CASTLLRGAKEKLFF,TGTGCCAGCACCCTACTCAGGGGGGCGAAAGAAAAACTGTTTTTT
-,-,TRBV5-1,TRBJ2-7,CASSDRSGVGEQYF,TGCGCCAGCAGTGATCGGTCAGGGGTAGGGGAGCAGTACTTC
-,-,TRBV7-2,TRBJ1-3,CASSLQRGGSPGNTIYF,TGTGCCAGCAGCTTGCAGCGGGGGGGTTCTCCCGGAAACACCATATATTTT
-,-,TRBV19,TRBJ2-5,CASSIPPGSRETQYF,TGTGCCAGTAGTATCCCGCCAGGGTCCCGAGAGACCCAGTACTTC
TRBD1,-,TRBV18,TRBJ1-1,CASSRNRGENTEAFF,TGTGCCAGCTCACGCAACAGGGGGGAAAACACTGAAGCTTTCTTT
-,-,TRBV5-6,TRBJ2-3,CASSLRADTQYF,TGTGCCAGCAGCCTGCGGGCAGATACGCAGTATTTT
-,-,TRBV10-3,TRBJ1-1,CAISEGQPNMNTEAFF,TGTGCCATCAGTGAGGGACAGCCCAACATGAACACTGAAGCTTTCTTT
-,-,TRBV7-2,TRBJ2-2,CASSLGLPNTGELFF,TGTGCCAGCAGCTTAGGACTTCCGAACACCGGGGAGCTGTTTTTT
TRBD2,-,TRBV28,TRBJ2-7,CASSLLAGAYEQYF,TGTGCCAGCAGTTTATTGGCGGGGGCCTACGAGCAGTACTTC
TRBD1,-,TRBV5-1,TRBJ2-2,CASSPRDRHTGELFF,TGCGCCAGCAGCCCCCGGGACAGACACACCGGGGAGCTGTTTTTT
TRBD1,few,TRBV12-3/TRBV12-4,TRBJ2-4,CASAGDSQNIQYF,TGTGCCAGCGCCGGGGACAGTCAAAACATTCAGTACTTC
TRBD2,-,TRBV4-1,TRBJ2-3,CASSQGTSGGTDTQYF,TGCGCCAGCAGCCAAGGGACTAGCGGGGGCACAGATACGCAGTATTTT
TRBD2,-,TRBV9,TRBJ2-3,CASSFLAGLSTDTQYF,TGTGCCAGCAGCTTTCTAGCGGGACTAAGCACAGATACGCAGTATTTT
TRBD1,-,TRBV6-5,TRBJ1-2,CASSYSYTTGNYGYTF,TGTGCCAGCAGTTACTCTTATACGACAGGGAACTATGGCTACACCTTC
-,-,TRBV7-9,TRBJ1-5,CASSFDSQPQHF,TGTGCCAGCAGCTTCGACAGTCAGCCCCAGCATTTT
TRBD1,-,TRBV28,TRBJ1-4,CASHRGRNEKLFF,TGTGCCTCACACAGGGGGCGGAATGAAAAACTGTTTTTT
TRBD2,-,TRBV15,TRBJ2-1,CATSRGSGNKNEQFF,TGTGCCACCAGCAGAGGTAGCGGGAACAAGAATGAGCAGTTCTTC
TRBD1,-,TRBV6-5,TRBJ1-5,CASRRQGNSNQPQHF,TGTGCCAGCAGACGACAGGGAAATAGCAATCAGCCCCAGCATTTT
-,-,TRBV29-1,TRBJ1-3,CSVEDVGNTIYF,TGCAGCGTTGAAGATGTAGGAAACACCATATATTTT
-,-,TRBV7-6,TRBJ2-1,CASSRDNEQFF,TGTGCCAGCAGCCGAGACAATGAGCAGTTCTTC
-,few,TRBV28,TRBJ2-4,CASSPEEGGVAKNIQYF,TGTGCCAGCAGTCCCGAAGAGGGGGGGGTAGCCAAAAACATTCAGTACTTC
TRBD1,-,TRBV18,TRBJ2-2,CASSQRTGDTGELFF,TGTGCCAGCTCACAGAGGACAGGTGACACCGGGGAGCTGTTTTTT
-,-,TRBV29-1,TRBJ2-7,CSVKARGAYEQYF,TGCAGCGTAAAGGCCAGGGGGGCTTACGAGCAGTACTTC
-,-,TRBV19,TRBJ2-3,CASSINREWATDTQYF,TGTGCCAGTAGTATAAACAGGGAGTGGGCCACAGATACGCAGTATTTT
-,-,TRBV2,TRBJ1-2,CASTAGRNYGYTF,TGTGCCAGCACCGCGGGGCGGAACTATGGCTACACCTTC
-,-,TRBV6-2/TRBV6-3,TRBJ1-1,CASSTGPLRGEAFF,TGTGCCAGCAGTACAGGGCCCCTCCGGGGTGAAGCTTTCTTT
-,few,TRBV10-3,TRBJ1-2,CAISGQQARYGYTF,TGTGCCATCAGTGGGCAACAGGCCCGATATGGCTACACCTTC
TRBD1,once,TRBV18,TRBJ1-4,CATTPRQGNEKLFF,TGTGCCACCACACCACGACAGGGGAATGAAAAACTGTTTTTT
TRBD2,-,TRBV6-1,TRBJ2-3,CASSEILRGGKDTQYF,TGTGCCAGCAGTGAAATCCTGCGGGGGGGCAAGGATACGCAGTATTTT
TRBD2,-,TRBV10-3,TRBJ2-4,CAISNTGLAGGLLAKNIQYF,TGTGCCATCAGTAACACTGGACTAGCGGGGGGTCTACTAGCCAAAAACATTCAGTACTTC
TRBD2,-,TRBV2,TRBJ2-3,CASTGTSGEGQYF,TGTGCCAGCACAGGGACTAGCGGGGAAGGGCAGTATTTT
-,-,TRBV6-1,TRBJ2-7,CASSLGAISYEQYF,TGTGCCAGCAGCTTGGGGGCCATCTCCTACGAGCAGTACTTC
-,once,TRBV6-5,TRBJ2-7,CASSYDTFSYEQYF,TGTGCCAGCAGTTACGACACTTTCTCCTACGAGCAGTACTTC
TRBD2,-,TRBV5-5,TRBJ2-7,CASSELGRREHEQYF,TGTGCCAGCAGCGAGTTGGGACGGCGGGAGCACGAGCAGTACTTC
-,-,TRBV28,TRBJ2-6,CATALQGVVIGGANVLTF,TGTGCCACCGCACTACAGGGAGTGGTTATAGGAGGGGCCAACGTCCTGACTTTC